These T cell receptor beta chains were read from a single sample in a study of T cells after yellow fever vaccination. TCRdb fed the 5' RACE reads into MiXCR, producing one record per CDR3 protein. The table has hundreds of thousands of distinct CDR3 sequences, less than 20% seen once. The source material was PBMCs, sampled about 5 days after the first yellow fever vaccination. The receptors were sampled from a man between 18 and 29 years old who received the YFV17D yellow fever vaccine. CDR3s include the opening cysteine and the closing phenylalanine or tryptophan. The order of the fields is J gene, D gene, clone size, V gene, CDR3 protein, CDR3 DNA. D genes are given only for firm matches. Size is stated for part of the rows, as once, few or many counts, or as a class when the clone is expanded.

J: TRBJ2-5; D: NA; size: NA; V: TRBV3-1; CDR3: CASRRLGRETQYF; DNA: TGTGCCAGCAGGAGACTGGGTCGAGAGACCCAGTACTTC
J: TRBJ1-4; D: NA; size: few; V: TRBV19; CDR3: CASSPLGGFEKLFF; DNA: TGTGCCAGTAGTCCCCTGGGGGGCTTTGAAAAACTGTTTTTT
J: TRBJ1-2; D: TRBD1; size: many; V: TRBV6-5; CDR3: CASSYLGQGSGYTF; DNA: TGTGCCAGCAGTTATCTAGGACAGGGAAGCGGCTACACCTTC
J: TRBJ2-1; D: NA; size: few; V: TRBV28; CDR3: CASSFGEYNEQFF; DNA: TGTGCCAGCAGTTTTGGGGAGTACAATGAGCAGTTCTTC
J: TRBJ1-1; D: NA; size: NA; V: TRBV6-2/TRBV6-3; CDR3: CASRLMGGTEAFF; DNA: TGTGCCAGCAGATTGATGGGGGGCACTGAAGCTTTCTTT
J: TRBJ2-2; D: TRBD2; size: NA; V: TRBV5-1; CDR3: CASSLIGGASGELFF; DNA: TGCGCCAGCAGCTTGATCGGGGGGGCCTCCGGGGAGCTGTTTTTT
J: TRBJ2-1; D: TRBD2; size: NA; V: TRBV29-1; CDR3: CSAALTSGVTF; DNA: TGCAGCGCCGCCCTGACTAGCGGGGTTACCTTC
J: TRBJ2-1; D: NA; size: NA; V: TRBV29-1; CDR3: CSAPGRASDVDEQFF; DNA: TGCAGCGCCCCAGGGCGGGCTAGCGATGTCGATGAGCAGTTCTTC
J: TRBJ2-6; D: NA; size: many; V: TRBV5-4; CDR3: CASSFGPGANVLTF; DNA: TGTGCCAGCAGCTTCGGGCCTGGGGCCAACGTCCTGACTTTC
J: TRBJ2-4; D: TRBD2; size: NA; V: TRBV12-3/TRBV12-4; CDR3: CASSLAGSGGAKNIQYF; DNA: TGTGCCAGCAGTTTAGCTGGTAGCGGGGGAGCCAAAAACATTCAGTACTTC
J: TRBJ2-7; D: TRBD1; size: few; V: TRBV7-9; CDR3: CASSLDETGVYEQYF; DNA: TGTGCCAGCAGCTTAGACGAGACAGGGGTCTACGAGCAGTACTTC
J: TRBJ2-2; D: NA; size: NA; V: TRBV30; CDR3: CAWSATGELFF; DNA: TGTGCCTGGAGTGCCACCGGGGAGCTGTTTTTT
J: TRBJ2-1; D: TRBD2; size: few; V: TRBV24-1; CDR3: CATTPGGSAEQFF; DNA: TGTGCCACCACTCCGGGAGGGTCTGCCGAGCAGTTCTTC
J: TRBJ2-3; D: TRBD2; size: few; V: TRBV7-8; CDR3: CASSPWTSGRTDTQYF; DNA: TGTGCCAGCAGCCCGTGGACTAGCGGGCGCACAGATACGCAGTATTTT
J: TRBJ1-3; D: TRBD1; size: NA; V: TRBV6-1; CDR3: CASSGLGTVSGNTIYF; DNA: TGTGCCAGCAGTGGACTAGGGACAGTCTCTGGAAACACCATATATTTT
J: TRBJ1-1; D: NA; size: few; V: TRBV10-3; CDR3: CAISESTGMNTEAFF; DNA: TGTGCCATCAGTGAGTCGACAGGTATGAACACTGAAGCTTTCTTT
J: TRBJ2-5; D: TRBD2; size: few; V: TRBV6-5; CDR3: CASSYKVAGNQETQYF; DNA: TGTGCCAGCAGTTACAAGGTAGCGGGGAACCAAGAGACCCAGTACTTC
J: TRBJ2-6; D: TRBD1; size: NA; V: TRBV11-1; CDR3: CASSSPPGNRGLGANVLTF; DNA: TGTGCCAGCAGCTCCCCCCCGGGAAACAGGGGGTTAGGGGCCAACGTCCTGACTTTC
J: TRBJ2-4; D: TRBD1; size: many; V: TRBV9; CDR3: CASSAGTGATKNIQYF; DNA: TGTGCCAGCAGCGCCGGGACAGGGGCTACCAAAAACATTCAGTACTTC
J: TRBJ1-4; D: TRBD1; size: few; V: TRBV5-1; CDR3: CASSPGTGVTNEKLFF; DNA: TGCGCCAGCAGCCCGGGGACAGGTGTAACTAATGAAAAACTGTTTTTT
J: TRBJ1-1; D: NA; size: many; V: TRBV7-9; CDR3: CASSSRGTLDTEAFF; DNA: TGTGCCAGCAGCTCTCGTGGGACGTTAGACACTGAAGCTTTCTTT
J: TRBJ1-6; D: NA; size: once; V: TRBV27; CDR3: CASSLQHPTPLHF; DNA: TGTGCCAGCAGTCTACAACACCCTACACCCCTCCACTTT
J: TRBJ1-1; D: NA; size: few; V: TRBV5-1; CDR3: CASNSRAGSAEAFF; DNA: TGCGCCAGCAACAGCAGGGCCGGTAGCGCTGAAGCTTTCTTT
J: TRBJ1-4; D: TRBD1; size: few; V: TRBV5-1; CDR3: CASSGKPGQGSEKLFF; DNA: TGCGCCAGCAGCGGGAAACCGGGACAGGGATCGGAAAAACTGTTTTTT
J: TRBJ2-3; D: TRBD2; size: NA; V: TRBV4-3; CDR3: CASSQEVGLAATDTQYF; DNA: TGCGCCAGCAGCCAAGAAGTGGGACTAGCGGCCACAGATACGCAGTATTTT
J: TRBJ1-3; D: NA; size: NA; V: TRBV25-1; CDR3: CASSESPEGDTIYF; DNA: TGTGCCAGCAGTGAATCCCCCGAAGGTGACACCATATATTTT
J: TRBJ2-1; D: TRBD2; size: few; V: TRBV12-5; CDR3: CASGFTLAGGQDNEQFF; DNA: TGTGCTAGTGGTTTCACCCTAGCGGGGGGCCAGGACAATGAGCAGTTCTTC
J: TRBJ2-3; D: TRBD2; size: few; V: TRBV4-3; CDR3: CASSQVNGRDVLSTDTQYF; DNA: TGCGCCAGCAGCCAAGTCAATGGGAGGGATGTTCTTAGCACAGATACGCAGTATTTT
J: TRBJ2-1; D: NA; size: NA; V: TRBV7-2; CDR3: CASSSTPGLGNYNEQFF; DNA: TGTGCCAGCAGCTCCACCCCGGGACTGGGGAACTACAATGAGCAGTTCTTC
J: TRBJ2-4; D: NA; size: NA; V: TRBV11-2; CDR3: CASSLDMQGSKNIQYF; DNA: TGTGCCAGCAGCTTAGATATGCAGGGATCCAAAAACATTCAGTACTTC
J: TRBJ2-1; D: TRBD2; size: few; V: TRBV4-3; CDR3: CASSQGTSGVRAEQFF; DNA: TGCGCCAGCAGCCAAGGGACTAGCGGGGTAAGGGCTGAGCAGTTCTTC
J: TRBJ1-5; D: NA; size: NA; V: TRBV18; CDR3: CASSYVRLNQPQHF; DNA: TGTGCCAGCTCATACGTAAGACTCAATCAGCCCCAGCATTTT
J: TRBJ2-3; D: TRBD1; size: NA; V: TRBV6-5; CDR3: CASSYLGQVNTDTQYF; DNA: TGTGCCAGCAGTTACCTCGGACAGGTTAACACAGATACGCAGTATTTT
J: TRBJ1-5; D: NA; size: NA; V: TRBV5-1; CDR3: CASSLNGDSNQPQHF; DNA: TGCGCCAGCAGCTTGAATGGGGATAGCAATCAGCCCCAGCATTTT
J: TRBJ1-4; D: NA; size: few; V: TRBV7-6; CDR3: CASSLAWRTVDEKLFF; DNA: TGTGCCAGCAGCTTAGCTTGGAGGACAGTTGATGAAAAACTGTTTTTT
J: TRBJ2-5; D: NA; size: NA; V: TRBV12-3/TRBV12-4; CDR3: CASSLRLEETQYF; DNA: TGTGCCAGCAGTTTACGGCTGGAAGAGACCCAGTACTTC
J: TRBJ2-2; D: TRBD2; size: few; V: TRBV3-1; CDR3: CASSQGERLAGWTGELFF; DNA: TGTGCCAGCAGCCAAGGGGAGAGACTAGCGGGGTGGACCGGGGAGCTGTTTTTT
J: TRBJ2-5; D: NA; size: NA; V: TRBV6-1; CDR3: CASTFLVLAEETQYF; DNA: TGTGCCAGCACATTCCTAGTACTAGCAGAAGAGACCCAGTACTTC
J: TRBJ2-2; D: NA; size: few; V: TRBV4-1; CDR3: CASSQAPAGAGTGELFF; DNA: TGCGCCAGCAGCCAAGCACCCGCGGGGGCGGGGACCGGGGAGCTGTTTTTT
J: TRBJ1-4; D: TRBD1; size: few; V: TRBV5-1; CDR3: CASSQQGGITNEKLFF; DNA: TGCGCCAGCAGTCAACAGGGGGGCATTACTAATGAAAAACTGTTTTTT
J: TRBJ2-7; D: NA; size: NA; V: TRBV5-1; CDR3: CASSPRYRVQPYEQYF; DNA: TGCGCCAGCAGCCCAAGATACAGGGTTCAACCCTACGAGCAGTACTTC
J: TRBJ2-2; D: NA; size: few; V: TRBV27; CDR3: CASSVKGVTGELFF; DNA: TGTGCCAGCAGTGTGAAGGGTGTCACCGGGGAGCTGTTTTTT
J: TRBJ2-1; D: NA; size: NA; V: TRBV5-6; CDR3: CASSSKGWYNEQFF; DNA: TGTGCCAGCAGCTCAAAGGGTTGGTACAATGAGCAGTTCTTC
J: TRBJ2-2; D: NA; size: NA; V: TRBV5-3; CDR3: CAMGLGILCGELFF; DNA: TGTGCCATGGGCCTCGGGATCCTCTGCGGGGAGCTGTTTTTT
J: TRBJ1-1; D: NA; size: NA; V: TRBV9; CDR3: CASSVGTQNTEAFF; DNA: TGTGCCAGCAGCGTAGGAACTCAGAACACTGAAGCTTTCTTT